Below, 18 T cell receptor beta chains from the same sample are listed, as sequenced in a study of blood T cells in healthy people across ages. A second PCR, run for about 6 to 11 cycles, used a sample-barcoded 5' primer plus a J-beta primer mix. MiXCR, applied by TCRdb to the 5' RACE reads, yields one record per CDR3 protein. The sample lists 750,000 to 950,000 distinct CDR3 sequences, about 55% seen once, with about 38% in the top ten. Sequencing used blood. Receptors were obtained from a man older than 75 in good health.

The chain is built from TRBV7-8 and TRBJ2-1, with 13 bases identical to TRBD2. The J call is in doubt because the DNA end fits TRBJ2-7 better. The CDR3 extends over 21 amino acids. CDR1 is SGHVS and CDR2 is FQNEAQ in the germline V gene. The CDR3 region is CASSLAYQPGTSGNFYNEQYF. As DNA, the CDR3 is TGTGCCAGCAGCTTAGCCTACCAGCCTGGGACTAGCGGGAATTTCTACAATGAGCAGTACTTC.

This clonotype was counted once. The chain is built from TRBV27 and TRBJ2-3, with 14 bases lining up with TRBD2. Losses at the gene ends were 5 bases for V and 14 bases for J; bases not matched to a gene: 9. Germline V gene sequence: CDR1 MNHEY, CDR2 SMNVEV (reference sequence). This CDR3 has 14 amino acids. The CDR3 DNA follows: TGTGCCAGCAGTGGGGGGACTAGCGGGAGAGGCGCGTATTTT. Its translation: CASSGGTSGRGAYF.

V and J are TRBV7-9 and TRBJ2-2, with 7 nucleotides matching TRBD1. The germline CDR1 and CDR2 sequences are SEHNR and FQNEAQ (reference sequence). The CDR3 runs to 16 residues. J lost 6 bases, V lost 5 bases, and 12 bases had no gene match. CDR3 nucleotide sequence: TGTGCCAGCAGCCCCCGAGGGGGCCTCCACCCCGGGGAGCTGTTTTTT. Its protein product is CASSPRGGLHPGELFF.

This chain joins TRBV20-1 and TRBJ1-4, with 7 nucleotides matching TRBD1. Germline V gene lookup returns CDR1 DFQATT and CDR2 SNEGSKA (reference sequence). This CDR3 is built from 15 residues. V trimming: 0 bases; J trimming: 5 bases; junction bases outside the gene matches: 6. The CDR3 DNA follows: TGCAGTGCTAGAGATACGGGCAGGGGGAATGAAAAACTGTTTTTT. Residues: CSARDTGRGNEKLFF.

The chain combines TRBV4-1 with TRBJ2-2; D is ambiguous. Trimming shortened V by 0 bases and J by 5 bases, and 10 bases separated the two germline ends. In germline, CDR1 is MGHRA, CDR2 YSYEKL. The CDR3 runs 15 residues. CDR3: CASSQDRGPTGELFF. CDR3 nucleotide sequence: TGCGCCAGCAGCCAAGATAGAGGTCCTACCGGGGAGCTGTTTTTT.

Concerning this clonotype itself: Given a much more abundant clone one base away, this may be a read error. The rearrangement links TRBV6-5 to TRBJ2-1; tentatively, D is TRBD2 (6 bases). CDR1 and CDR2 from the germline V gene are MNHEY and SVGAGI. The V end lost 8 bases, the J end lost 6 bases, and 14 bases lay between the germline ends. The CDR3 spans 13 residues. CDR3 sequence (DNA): TGTGCCAGCGGACCCGGGACTTCCAATGAGCAGTTCTTC. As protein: CASGPGTSNEQFF.

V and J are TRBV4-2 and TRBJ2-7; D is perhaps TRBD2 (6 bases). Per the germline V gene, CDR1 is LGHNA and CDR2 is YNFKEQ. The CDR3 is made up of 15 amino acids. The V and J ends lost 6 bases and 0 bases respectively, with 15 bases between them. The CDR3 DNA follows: TGTGCCAGCAGTCCTAATGGACTAAGCTCCTACGAGCAGTACTTC. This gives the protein CASSPNGLSSYEQYF.

The CDR3 is CATSAMDRDGSYEQYF. The CDR3 region has the DNA TGTGCCACCAGTGCTATGGACCGGGACGGATCCTACGAGCAGTACTTC. The chain recombines TRBV24-1 with TRBJ2-7; D is perhaps TRBD1 or TRBD2 (5 bases each). Germline V gene sequence: CDR1 KGHDR, CDR2 SFDVKD. Deletions cut 5 bases from V and 1 base from J, with 17 bases between. The CDR3 is 16 amino acids.

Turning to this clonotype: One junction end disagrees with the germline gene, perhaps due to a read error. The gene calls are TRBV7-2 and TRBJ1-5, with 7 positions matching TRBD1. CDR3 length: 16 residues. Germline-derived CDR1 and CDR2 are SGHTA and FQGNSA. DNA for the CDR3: TGTGCCAGCGGCTTAGGGACAGCCGCTAGCAATCAGCCCCAGCATTTT. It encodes CASGLGTAASNQPQHF.

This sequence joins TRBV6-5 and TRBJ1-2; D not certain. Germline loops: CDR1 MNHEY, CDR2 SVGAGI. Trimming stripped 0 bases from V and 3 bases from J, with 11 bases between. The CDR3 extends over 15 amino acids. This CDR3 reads CASSYSTGGDYGYTF. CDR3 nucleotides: TGTGCCAGCAGTTACTCCACGGGAGGAGACTATGGCTACACCTTC.

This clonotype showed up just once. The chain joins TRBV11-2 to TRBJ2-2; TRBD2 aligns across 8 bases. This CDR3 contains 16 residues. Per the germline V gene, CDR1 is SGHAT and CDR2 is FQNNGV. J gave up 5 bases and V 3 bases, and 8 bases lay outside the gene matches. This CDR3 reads CASSFSSGRRTGELFF. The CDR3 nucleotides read TGTGCCAGCAGCTTTTCGAGCGGGAGACGTACCGGGGAGCTGTTTTTT.

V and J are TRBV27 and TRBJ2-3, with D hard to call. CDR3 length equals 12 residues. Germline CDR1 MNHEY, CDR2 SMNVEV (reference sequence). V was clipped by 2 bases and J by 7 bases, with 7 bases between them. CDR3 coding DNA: TGTGCCAGCAGTTTAAAGGGATATACGCAGTATTTT. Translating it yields CASSLKGYTQYF.

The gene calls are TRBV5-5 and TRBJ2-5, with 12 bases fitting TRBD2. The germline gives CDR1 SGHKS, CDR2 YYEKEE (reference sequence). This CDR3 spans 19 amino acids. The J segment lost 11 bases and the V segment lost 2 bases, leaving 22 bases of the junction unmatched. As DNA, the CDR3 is TGTGCCAGCAGCTTTGGAGGACTAGCGGGATTATCTTCCTACAATGAGCAGTACTTC. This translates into CASSFGGLAGLSSYNEQYF.

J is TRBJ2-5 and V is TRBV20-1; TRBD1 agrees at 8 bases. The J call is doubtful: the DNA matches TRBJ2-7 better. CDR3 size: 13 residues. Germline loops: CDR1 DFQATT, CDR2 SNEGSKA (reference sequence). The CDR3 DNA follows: TGCAGTGTTTCAGGGGGCGCACGGAACGAGCAGTACTTC. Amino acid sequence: CSVSGGARNEQYF.

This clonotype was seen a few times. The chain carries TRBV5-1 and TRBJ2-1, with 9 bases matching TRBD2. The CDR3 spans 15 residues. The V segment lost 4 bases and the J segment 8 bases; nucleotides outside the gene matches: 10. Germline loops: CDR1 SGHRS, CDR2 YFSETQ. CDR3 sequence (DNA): TGCGCCAGCAGCCCCAAAGGTAGCGGGAGTTATGAGCAGTTCTTC. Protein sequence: CASSPKGSGSYEQFF.

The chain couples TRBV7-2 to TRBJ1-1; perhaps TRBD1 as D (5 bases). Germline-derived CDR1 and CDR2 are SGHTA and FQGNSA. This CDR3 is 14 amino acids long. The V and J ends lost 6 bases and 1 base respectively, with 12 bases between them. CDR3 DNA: TGTGCCAGCAGGGAGGGGCTCCAGAACACTGAAGCTTTCTTT. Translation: CASREGLQNTEAFF.

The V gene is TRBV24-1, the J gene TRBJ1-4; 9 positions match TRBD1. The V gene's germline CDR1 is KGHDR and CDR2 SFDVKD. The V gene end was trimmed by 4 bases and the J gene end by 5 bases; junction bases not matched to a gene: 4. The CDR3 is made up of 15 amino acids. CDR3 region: CATSDVGQGNEKLFF. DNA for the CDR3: TGTGCCACCAGTGACGTCGGACAGGGGAATGAAAAACTGTTTTTT.

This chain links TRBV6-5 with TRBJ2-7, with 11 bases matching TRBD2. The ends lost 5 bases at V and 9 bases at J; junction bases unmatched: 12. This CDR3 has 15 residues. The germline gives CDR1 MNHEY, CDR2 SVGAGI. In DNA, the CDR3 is TGTGCCAGCAGTCCCCCCGGGACTAGCGGAGTGGGGCAGTACTTC. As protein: CASSPPGTSGVGQYF.